The rows below give T cell receptor beta chains drawn from one sample of a study of metastatic and nonmetastatic thyroid tumors. From the PCR reads, TCRdb re-called clones with MiXCR. Among about 34,000 clones listed, 16% were seen once. The sample was blood. The receptors stem from a female donor with papillary thyroid cancer or a benign thyroid nodule (not recorded which). Some clones in this sample may be carry-over from other donors' samples. The CDR3 runs from the conserved cysteine through the conserved F or W. A D gene is named only where the DNA matches it firmly. Clone size appears in some rows only: once, few, many, or a class for an expanded clone.

>-|TRBJ1-2|TRBV7-8|many|14
TGTGCCAGCAGCTACTCCCGACAGGAACAAGGCTACACCTTC
CASSYSRQEQGYTF
>TRBD2|TRBJ2-1|TRBV7-3|many|16
TGTGCCAGCAGCCCCCAACTAGCGGGCTCCTACAATGAGCAGTTCTTC
CASSPQLAGSYNEQFF
>-|TRBJ2-7|TRBV6-5|many|14
TGTGCCAGCAGTTACGACGCCTGGTCTCCCGAGCAGTACTTC
CASSYDAWSPEQYF
>-|TRBJ2-1|TRBV5-6|many|18
TGTGCCAGCAGCTTGGCGGAGGGCAGGAATCAAGTTAGTGATGAGCAGTTCTTC
CASSLAEGRNQVSDEQFF
>-|TRBJ2-1|TRBV12-3/TRBV12-4|many|15
TGTGCCAGCAGTCCCGGGGGTAGTTCCTACAATGAGCAGTTCTTC
CASSPGGSSYNEQFF
>TRBD1|TRBJ1-1|TRBV6-1|many|13
TGTGCCAGCACCTCAGGGGGCCAGACTGAAGCTTTCTTT
CASTSGGQTEAFF
>TRBD2|TRBJ2-1|TRBV9|-|15
TGTGCCATTAGCATCAGCGGGAGAGCCGGTAACGAGCAGTTCTTC
CAISISGRAGNEQFF
>-|TRBJ2-7|TRBV7-2|-|14
TGTGCCAGCAGCCCAGTCGGTTATAGTGACGAGCAGTACTTC
CASSPVGYSDEQYF
>-|TRBJ1-3|TRBV18|many|15
TGTGCCAGCTCACCGATCGACAGCGTCGGAAACACCATATATTTT
CASSPIDSVGNTIYF
>-|TRBJ2-7|TRBV30|many|12
TGTGCCTTAACTAGAGGGAACTACGAGCAGTACTTC
CALTRGNYEQYF
>TRBD1|TRBJ1-2|TRBV11-2|-|16
TGTGCCAGCAGCCCTGGAAGGACAGGGGGTGTCTATGGCTACACCTTC
CASSPGRTGGVYGYTF